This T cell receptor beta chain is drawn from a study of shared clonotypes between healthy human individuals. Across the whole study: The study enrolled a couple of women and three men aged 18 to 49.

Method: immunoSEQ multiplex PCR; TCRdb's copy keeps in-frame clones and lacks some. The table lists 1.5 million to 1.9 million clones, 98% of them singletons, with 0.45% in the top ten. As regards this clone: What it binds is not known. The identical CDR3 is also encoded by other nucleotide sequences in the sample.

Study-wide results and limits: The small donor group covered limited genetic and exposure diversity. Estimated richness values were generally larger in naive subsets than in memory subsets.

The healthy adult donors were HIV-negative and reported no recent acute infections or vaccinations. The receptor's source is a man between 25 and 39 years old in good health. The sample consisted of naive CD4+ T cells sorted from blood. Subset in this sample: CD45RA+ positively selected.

The DNA of the CDR3 is TGTGCCAGCAGCTTGGGGGGGACTAATGAAAAACTGTTTTTT. Its translation: CASSLGGTNEKLFF. The rearrangement links TRBV5-6 to TRBJ1-4, with D possibly TRBD1 on 5 matching bases. Germline CDR1 reads SGHDT; CDR2 reads YYEEEE. The V and J ends lost 0 bases and 2 bases respectively, with 5 bases between them. The CDR3 has 14 residues.